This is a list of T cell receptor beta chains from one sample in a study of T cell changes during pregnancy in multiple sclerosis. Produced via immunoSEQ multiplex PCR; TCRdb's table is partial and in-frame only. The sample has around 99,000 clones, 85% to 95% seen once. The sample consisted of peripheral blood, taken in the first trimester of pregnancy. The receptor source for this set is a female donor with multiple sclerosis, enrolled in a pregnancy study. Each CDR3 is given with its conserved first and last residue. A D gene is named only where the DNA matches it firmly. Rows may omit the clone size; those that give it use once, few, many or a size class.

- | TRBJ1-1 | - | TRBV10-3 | TGTGCCATCAGTGCCAAGGGGGAAGCTTTCTTT | CAISAKGEAFF
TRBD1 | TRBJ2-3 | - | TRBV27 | TGTGCCAGCAGTTTCCTGGGACAGGGGAGCACAGATACGCAGTATTTT | CASSFLGQGSTDTQYF
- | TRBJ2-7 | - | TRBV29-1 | TGCAGCGTTGTTAAGGGGATCTACGAGCAGTACTTC | CSVVKGIYEQYF
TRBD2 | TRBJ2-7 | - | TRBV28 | TGTGCCAGCAGCCTCAGGGCTAGCGGGGCCTACGAGCAGTACTTC | CASSLRASGAYEQYF
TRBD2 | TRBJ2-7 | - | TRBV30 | TGTGCCTGGAGTGTAGCGAGCGGGACCTACGAGCAGTACTTC | CAWSVASGTYEQYF
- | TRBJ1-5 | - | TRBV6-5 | TGTGCCAGCAGTTACGGGGGCCAAAATCAGCCCCAGCATTTT | CASSYGGQNQPQHF
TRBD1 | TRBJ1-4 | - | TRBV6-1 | TGTGCCAGCAGTGATCAGGGGGCGATGAGGGATGAAAAACTGTTTTTT | CASSDQGAMRDEKLFF
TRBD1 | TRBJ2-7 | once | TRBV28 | TGTGCCAGCAGTTCAAGTCCGCAGACAGGGGGGCACGAGCAGTACTTC | CASSSSPQTGGHEQYF
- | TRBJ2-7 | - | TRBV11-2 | TGTGCCAGCAGCTTAGTATTTTCCGTATCCTACGAGCAGTACTTC | CASSLVFSVSYEQYF
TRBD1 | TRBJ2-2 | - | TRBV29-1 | TGCAGCGTTTTAAAGACAGGGATCTCCGGGGAGCTGTTTTTT | CSVLKTGISGELFF
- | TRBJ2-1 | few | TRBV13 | TGTGCCAGCAGCTCAGCGTACCAGCAGTTCTTC | CASSSAYQQFF
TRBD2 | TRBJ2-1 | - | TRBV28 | TGTGCCAGCAGTTTAGGGCTAGCGGGAGTCGTTGGTCCCTACAATGAGCAGTTCTTC | CASSLGLAGVVGPYNEQFF
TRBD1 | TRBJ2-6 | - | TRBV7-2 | TGTGCCAGCAGCCCCGACAGGGTTTCCAACGTCCTGACTTTC | CASSPDRVSNVLTF
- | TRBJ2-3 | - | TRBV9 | TGTGCCAGCAGCGCCTCGGGCACAGATACGCAGTATTTT | CASSASGTDTQYF
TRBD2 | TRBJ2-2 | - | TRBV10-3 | TGTGCCATCAGTGACGGACTAGCGGGAGGGCCCGGCGGGGAGCTGTTTTTT | CAISDGLAGGPGGELFF
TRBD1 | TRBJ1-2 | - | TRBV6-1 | TGTGCCAGCAGTGAATTAGGGGGCGGCGGCTACACCTTC | CASSELGGGGYTF
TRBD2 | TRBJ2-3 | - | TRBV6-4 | TGTGCCAGCAAGGTTGAGGGAGGGTCAGATACGCAGTATTTT | CASKVEGGSDTQYF
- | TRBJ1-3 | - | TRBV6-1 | TGTGCCAGCACTAGCACCGTGCTTGGAAACACCATATATTTT | CASTSTVLGNTIYF
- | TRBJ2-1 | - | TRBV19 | TGTGCCAGTAGTATTGGTGGTAGCGATTACAATGAGCAGTTCTTC | CASSIGGSDYNEQFF
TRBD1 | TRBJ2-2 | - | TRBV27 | TGTGCCAGCAGCCGCTATGACTTGGGACAGGTACCCTTCTGGGAGCTGTTTTTT | CASSRYDLGQVPFWELFF
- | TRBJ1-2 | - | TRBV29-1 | TGCAGCGTTGCCCCCCGACAGGCGAGTTATGGCTACACCTTC | CSVAPRQASYGYTF
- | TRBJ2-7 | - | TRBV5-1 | TGCGCCAGCAGCTTGGACACAGGTGGAGGGTACTACGAGCAGTACTTC | CASSLDTGGGYYEQYF
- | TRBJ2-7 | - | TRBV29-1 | TGCAGCGCTGTGGGACTCCTCTACGAGCAGTACTTC | CSAVGLLYEQYF
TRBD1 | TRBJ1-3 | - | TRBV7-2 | TGTGCCAGCAGCTTAGTGGACAGGGGTGGAAACACCATATATTTT | CASSLVDRGGNTIYF
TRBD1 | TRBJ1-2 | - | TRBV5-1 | TGCGCCAGCAGCTTGGATGGACAGGGGGCGTATGGCTACACCTTC | CASSLDGQGAYGYTF
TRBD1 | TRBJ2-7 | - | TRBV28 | TGTGCCAGCAGGTCTACCGACTTACAGGGGGCCGACGAGCAGTACTTC | CASRSTDLQGADEQYF
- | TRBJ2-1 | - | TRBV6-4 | TGTGCCAGCAGTGACGTCGAGAACAATGAGCAGTTCTTC | CASSDVENNEQFF
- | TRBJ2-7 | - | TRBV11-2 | TGTGCCAGCAGCTTAACAGGGTACGAGCAGTACTTC | CASSLTGYEQYF
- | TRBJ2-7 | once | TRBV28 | TGTGCCAGCAGTCTGCTGGAGAATCGGCAGTACTTC | CASSLLENRQYF
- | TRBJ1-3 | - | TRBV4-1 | TGCGCCAGCAGCCAAGATCCCGCTGGAAACACCATATATTTT | CASSQDPAGNTIYF
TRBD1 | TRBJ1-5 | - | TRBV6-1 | TGTGCCAGCAGTAGACAGGGGATGGAGCCCCAGCATTTT | CASSRQGMEPQHF
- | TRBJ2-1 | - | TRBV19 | TGTGCCAGTAGTATTCAGGTATACAATGAGCAGTTCTTC | CASSIQVYNEQFF
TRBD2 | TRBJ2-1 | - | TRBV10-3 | TGTGCCATCAGTGAGCCGGGACTAGCGACCTCCTACAATGAGCAGTTCTTC | CAISEPGLATSYNEQFF
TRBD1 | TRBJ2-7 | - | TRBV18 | TGTGCCAGCTCACCAGCAGCCGGGACAGGAACCTACGAGCAGTACTTC | CASSPAAGTGTYEQYF
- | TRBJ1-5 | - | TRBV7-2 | TGTGCCAGCAGCTTAGTTCGGGGTAATCAGCCCCAGCATTTT | CASSLVRGNQPQHF
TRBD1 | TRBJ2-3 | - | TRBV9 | TGTGCCAGCAGCGTATTTGACAGGGCAAGCACAGATACGCAGTATTTT | CASSVFDRASTDTQYF
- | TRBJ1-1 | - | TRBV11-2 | TGTGCCAGCAGCTTAAATAGGGGTATCACTGAAGCTTTCTTT | CASSLNRGITEAFF
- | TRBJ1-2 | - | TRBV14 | TGTGCCAGTTTATGGTGCGCCGCTCATGGCTACACCTTC | CASLWCAAHGYTF
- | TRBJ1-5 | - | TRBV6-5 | TGTGCCAGCAGTGCACCAGGGGGCAATCAGCCCCAGCATTTT | CASSAPGGNQPQHF
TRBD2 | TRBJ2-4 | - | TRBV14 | TGTGCCAGCAGCCATACAACTAGCGGGGGAGAAGGGGCCAAAAACATTCAGTACTTC | CASSHTTSGGEGAKNIQYF
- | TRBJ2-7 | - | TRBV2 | TGTGCCAGCAGCCCACACAGGGTTAGTGGTGCTAGGGAGCAGTACTTC | CASSPHRVSGAREQYF
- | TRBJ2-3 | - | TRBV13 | TGTGCCAGCAGCTTAGTTTTGTCGGATACGCAGTATTTT | CASSLVLSDTQYF
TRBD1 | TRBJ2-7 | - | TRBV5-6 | TGTGCCAGCAGCTTGGAACTTGGACAGGCAACCTACGAGCAGTACTTC | CASSLELGQATYEQYF
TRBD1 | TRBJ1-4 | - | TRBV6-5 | TGTGCCAGCAGTAAGGGACAGGGAACTAATGAAAAACTGTTTTTT | CASSKGQGTNEKLFF
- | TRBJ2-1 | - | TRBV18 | TGTGCCAGCTCACACAACGGACTGTCCTCCTACAATGAGCAGTTCTTC | CASSHNGLSSYNEQFF
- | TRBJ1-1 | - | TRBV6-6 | TGTGCCAGCAGACCCCAGACAGACCTCACTGAAGCTTTCTTT | CASRPQTDLTEAFF
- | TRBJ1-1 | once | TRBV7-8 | TGTGCCAGCAGCGACCTGACAGATTGGAACACTGAAGCTTTCTTT | CASSDLTDWNTEAFF
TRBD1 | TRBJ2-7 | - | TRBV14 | TGTGCCAGCAGCCAAGATCAGGGGGCGTACAACGAGCAGTACTTC | CASSQDQGAYNEQYF
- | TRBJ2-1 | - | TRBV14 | TGTGCCAGCAGTCCTTATATTAACAATGAGCAGTTCTTC | CASSPYINNEQFF
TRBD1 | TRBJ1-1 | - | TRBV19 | TGTGCCAGTATACTACAGGGGTCTAACACTGAAGCTTTCTTT | CASILQGSNTEAFF
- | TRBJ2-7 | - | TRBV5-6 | TGTGCCAGCAGCTTGGGACTCGGAACCTACGAGCAGTACTTC | CASSLGLGTYEQYF